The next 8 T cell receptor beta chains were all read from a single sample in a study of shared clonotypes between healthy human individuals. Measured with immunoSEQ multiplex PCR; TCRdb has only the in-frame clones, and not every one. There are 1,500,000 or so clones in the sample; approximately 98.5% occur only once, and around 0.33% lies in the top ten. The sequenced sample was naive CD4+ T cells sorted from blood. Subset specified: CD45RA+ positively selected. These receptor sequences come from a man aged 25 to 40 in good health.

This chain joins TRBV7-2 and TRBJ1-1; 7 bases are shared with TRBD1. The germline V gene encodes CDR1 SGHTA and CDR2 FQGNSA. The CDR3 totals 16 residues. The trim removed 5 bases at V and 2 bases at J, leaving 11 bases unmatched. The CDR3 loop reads CASSPQGILSNTEAFF. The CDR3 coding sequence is TGTGCCAGCAGCCCACAGGGGATTCTAAGCAACACTGAAGCTTTCTTT.

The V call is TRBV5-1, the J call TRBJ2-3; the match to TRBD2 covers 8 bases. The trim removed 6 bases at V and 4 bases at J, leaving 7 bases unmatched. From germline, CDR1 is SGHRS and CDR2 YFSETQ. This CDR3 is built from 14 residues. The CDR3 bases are TGCGCCAGCACCCTAGCGGGTATCTCAGATACGCAGTATTTT. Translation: CASTLAGISDTQYF.

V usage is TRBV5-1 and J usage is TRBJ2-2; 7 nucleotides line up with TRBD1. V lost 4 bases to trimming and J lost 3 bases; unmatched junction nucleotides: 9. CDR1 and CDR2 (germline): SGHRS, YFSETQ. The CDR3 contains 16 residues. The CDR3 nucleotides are TGCGCCAGCAGCCCAAGACAGGGCCGGGACACCGGGGAGCTGTTTTTT. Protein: CASSPRQGRDTGELFF.

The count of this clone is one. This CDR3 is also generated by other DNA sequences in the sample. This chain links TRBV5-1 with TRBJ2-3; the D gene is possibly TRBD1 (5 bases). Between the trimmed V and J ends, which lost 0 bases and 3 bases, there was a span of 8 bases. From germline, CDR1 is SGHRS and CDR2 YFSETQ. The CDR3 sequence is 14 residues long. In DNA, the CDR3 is TGCGCCAGCAGCTTGGACAGGAATACAGATACGCAGTATTTT. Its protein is CASSLDRNTDTQYF.

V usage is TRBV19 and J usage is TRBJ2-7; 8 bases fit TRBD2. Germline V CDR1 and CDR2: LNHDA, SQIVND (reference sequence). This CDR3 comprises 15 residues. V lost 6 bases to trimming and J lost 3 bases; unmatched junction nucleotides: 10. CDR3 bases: TGTGCCAGTAGCGGGAGGGCCTATGTAGGCTACGAGCAGTACTTC. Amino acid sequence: CASSGRAYVGYEQYF.

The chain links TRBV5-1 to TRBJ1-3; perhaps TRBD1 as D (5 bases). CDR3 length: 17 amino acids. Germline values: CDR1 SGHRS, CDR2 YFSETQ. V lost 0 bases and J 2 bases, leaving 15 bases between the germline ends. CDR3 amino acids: CASSLAGHGGAGNTIYF. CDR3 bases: TGCGCCAGCAGCTTGGCAGGCCATGGAGGGGCTGGAAACACCATATATTTT. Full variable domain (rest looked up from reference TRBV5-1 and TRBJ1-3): KAGVTQTPRYLIKTRGQQVTLSCSPISGHRSVSWYQQTPGQGLQFLFEYFSETQRNKGNFPGRFSGRQFSNSRSEMNVSTLELGDSALYLCASSLAGHGGAGNTIYFGEGSWLTVV.

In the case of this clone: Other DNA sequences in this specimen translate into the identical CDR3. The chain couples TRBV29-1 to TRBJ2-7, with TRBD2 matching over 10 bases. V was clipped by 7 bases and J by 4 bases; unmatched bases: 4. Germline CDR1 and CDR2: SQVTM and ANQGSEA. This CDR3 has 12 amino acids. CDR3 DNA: TGCAGCGGCCGGACTAGCGGATACGAGCAGTACTTC. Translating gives CSGRTSGYEQYF.

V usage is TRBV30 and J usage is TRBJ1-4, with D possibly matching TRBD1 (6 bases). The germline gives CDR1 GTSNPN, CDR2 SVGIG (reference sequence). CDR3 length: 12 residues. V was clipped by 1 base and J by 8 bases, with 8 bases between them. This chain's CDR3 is CAWSETGEKLFF. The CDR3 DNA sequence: TGTGCCTGGAGTGAAACAGGGGAAAAACTGTTTTTT.